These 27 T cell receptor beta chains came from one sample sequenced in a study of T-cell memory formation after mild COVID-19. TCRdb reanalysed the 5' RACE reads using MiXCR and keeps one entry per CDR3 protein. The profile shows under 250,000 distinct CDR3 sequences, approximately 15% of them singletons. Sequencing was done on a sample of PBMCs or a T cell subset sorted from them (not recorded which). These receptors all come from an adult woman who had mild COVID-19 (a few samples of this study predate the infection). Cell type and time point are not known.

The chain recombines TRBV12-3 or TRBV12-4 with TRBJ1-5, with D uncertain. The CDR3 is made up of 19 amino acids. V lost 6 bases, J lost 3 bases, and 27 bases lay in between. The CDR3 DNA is TGTGCCAGCAGGGCCCGTTATAGAGGTAGGACTGAAGACAATCAGCCCCAGCATTTT. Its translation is CASRARYRGRTEDNQPQHF.

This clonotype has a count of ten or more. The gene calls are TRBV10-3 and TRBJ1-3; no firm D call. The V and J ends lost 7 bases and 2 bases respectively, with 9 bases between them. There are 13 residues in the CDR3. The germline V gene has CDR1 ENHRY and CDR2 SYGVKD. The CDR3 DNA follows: TGTGCCATCACGAGGGAGCCTGGAAACACCATATATTTT. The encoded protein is CAITREPGNTIYF.

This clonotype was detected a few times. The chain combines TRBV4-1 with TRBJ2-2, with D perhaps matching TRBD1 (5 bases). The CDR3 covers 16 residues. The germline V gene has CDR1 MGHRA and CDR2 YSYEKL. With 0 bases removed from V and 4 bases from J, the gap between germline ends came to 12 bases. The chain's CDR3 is CASSQDSAGSTGELFF. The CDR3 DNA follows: TGCGCCAGCAGCCAAGATTCAGCAGGGTCCACCGGGGAGCTGTTTTTT.

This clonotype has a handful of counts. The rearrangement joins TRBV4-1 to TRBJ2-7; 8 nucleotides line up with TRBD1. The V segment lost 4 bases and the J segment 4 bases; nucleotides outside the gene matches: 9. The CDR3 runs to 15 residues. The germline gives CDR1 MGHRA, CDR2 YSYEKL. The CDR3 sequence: CASSPGGVGSYEQYF. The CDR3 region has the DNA TGCGCCAGCAGCCCAGGGGGCGTAGGTTCGTACGAGCAGTACTTC.

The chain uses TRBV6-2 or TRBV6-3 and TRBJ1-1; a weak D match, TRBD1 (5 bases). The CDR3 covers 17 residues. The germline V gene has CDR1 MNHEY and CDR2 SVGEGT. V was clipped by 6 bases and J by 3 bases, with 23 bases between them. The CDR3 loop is CASRLRDLRGSDTEAFF. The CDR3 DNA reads TGTGCCAGCAGGCTACGGGATTTGCGGGGGTCGGACACTGAAGCTTTCTTT.

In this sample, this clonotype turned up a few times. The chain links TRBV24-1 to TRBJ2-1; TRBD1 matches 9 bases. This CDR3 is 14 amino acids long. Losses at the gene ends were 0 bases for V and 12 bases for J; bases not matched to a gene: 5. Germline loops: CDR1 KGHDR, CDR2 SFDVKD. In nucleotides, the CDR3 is TGTGCCACCAGTGATTTGTATACAGGGGGCAGGCAGTTCTTC. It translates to CATSDLYTGGRQFF.

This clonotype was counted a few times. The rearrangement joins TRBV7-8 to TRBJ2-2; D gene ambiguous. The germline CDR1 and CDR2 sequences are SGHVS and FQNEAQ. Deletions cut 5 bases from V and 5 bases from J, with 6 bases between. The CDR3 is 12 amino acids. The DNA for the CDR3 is TGTGCCAGCAGCAAACGGACCGGGGAGCTGTTTTTT. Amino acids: CASSKRTGELFF.

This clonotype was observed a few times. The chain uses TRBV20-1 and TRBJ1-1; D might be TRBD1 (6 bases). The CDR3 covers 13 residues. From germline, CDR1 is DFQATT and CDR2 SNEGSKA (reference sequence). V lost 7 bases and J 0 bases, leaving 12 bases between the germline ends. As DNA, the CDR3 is TGCAGTGATACGAAGGGGGTGAACACTGAAGCTTTCTTT. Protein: CSDTKGVNTEAFF.

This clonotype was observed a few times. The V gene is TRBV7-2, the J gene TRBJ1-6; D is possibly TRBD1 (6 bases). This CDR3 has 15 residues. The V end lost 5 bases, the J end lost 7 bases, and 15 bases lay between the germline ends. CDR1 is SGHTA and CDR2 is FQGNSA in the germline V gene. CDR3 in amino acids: CASSRQDGINSPLHF. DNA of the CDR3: TGTGCCAGCAGCCGACAGGACGGGATAAATTCACCCCTCCACTTT. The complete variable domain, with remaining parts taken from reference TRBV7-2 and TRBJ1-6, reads GAGVSQSPSNKVTEKGKDVELRCDPISGHTALYWYRQSLGQGLEFLIYFQGNSAPDKSGLPSDRFSAERTGGSVSTLTIQRTQQEDSAVYLCASSRQDGINSPLHFGNGTRLTVT.

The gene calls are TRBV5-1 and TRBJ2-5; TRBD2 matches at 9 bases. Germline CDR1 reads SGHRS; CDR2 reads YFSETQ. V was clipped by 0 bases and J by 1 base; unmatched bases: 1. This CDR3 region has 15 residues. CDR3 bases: TGCGCCAGCAGCTTGGCTAGCGGGACCCAAGAGACCCAGTACTTC. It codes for CASSLASGTQETQYF.

As DNA, the CDR3 is TGTGCCGTCAGCTTAAATCCAGGGGGAAGAGAGACCCAGTACTTC. Translated: CAVSLNPGGRETQYF. V and J are TRBV7-3 and TRBJ2-5; TRBD1 agrees at 7 bases. The germline V gene has CDR1 SGHTA and CDR2 FQGTGA. V gave up 11 bases and J gave up 4 bases; unmatched junction bases: 16. The CDR3 is made up of 15 amino acids.

Written as DNA, the CDR3 is TGCAGTGCTAGAGTGCTTCAGGGTTCTTTCGATTCACCCCTCCACTTT. This sequence encodes CSARVLQGSFDSPLHF. The rearrangement uses TRBV20-1 and TRBJ1-6; D possibly corresponds to TRBD1 (5 bases). The CDR3 sequence is 16 residues long. Germline V CDR1 and CDR2: DFQATT, SNEGSKA (reference sequence). The V end was cut by 1 base, the J end by 8 bases, with 18 bases between.

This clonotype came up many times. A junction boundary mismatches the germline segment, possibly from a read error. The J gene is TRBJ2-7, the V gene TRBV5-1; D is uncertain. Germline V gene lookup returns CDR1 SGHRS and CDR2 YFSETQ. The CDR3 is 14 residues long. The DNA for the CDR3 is TGTGCCAGCAGCTTAGGCCCGGGCTCCTACGAGCAGTACTTC. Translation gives CASSLGPGSYEQYF.

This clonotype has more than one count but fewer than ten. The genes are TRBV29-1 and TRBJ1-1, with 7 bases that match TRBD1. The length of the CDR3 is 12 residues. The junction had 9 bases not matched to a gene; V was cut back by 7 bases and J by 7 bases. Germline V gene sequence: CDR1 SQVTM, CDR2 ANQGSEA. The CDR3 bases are TGCAGCGCTCGACAGGGAAACGGTGAAGCTTTCTTT. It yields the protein CSARQGNGEAFF.

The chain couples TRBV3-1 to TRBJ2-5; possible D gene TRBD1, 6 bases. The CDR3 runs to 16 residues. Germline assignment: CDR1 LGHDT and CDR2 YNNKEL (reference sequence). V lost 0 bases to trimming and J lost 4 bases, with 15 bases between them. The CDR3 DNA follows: TGTGCCAGCAGCCAAGATATGGCCAGGGGCAGAGAGACCCAGTACTTC. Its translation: CASSQDMARGRETQYF.

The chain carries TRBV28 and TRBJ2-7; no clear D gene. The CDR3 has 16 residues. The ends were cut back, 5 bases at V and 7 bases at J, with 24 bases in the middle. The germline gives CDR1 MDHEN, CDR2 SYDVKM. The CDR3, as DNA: TGTGCCAGCAGTCACCCCCTCGAAGGGCTCCTGAGGGAGCAGTACTTC. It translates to CASSHPLEGLLREQYF.

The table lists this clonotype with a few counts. CDR3 DNA: TGTGCCAGCAGCGTCTTAAACTATGGCTACACCTTC. Translation: CASSVLNYGYTF. The chain is built from TRBV7-2 and TRBJ1-2; D uncertain. Per germline, CDR1 SGHTA and CDR2 FQGNSA. With 5 bases removed from V and 2 bases from J, the gap between germline ends came to 6 bases. The CDR3 is 12 amino acids.

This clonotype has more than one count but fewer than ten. In nucleotides, the CDR3 is TGTGCCTGGATAGAGAACACTGAAGCTTTCTTT. Protein product: CAWIENTEAFF. The chain combines TRBV30 with TRBJ1-1; the D is unclear. The CDR3 contains 11 residues. Germline V lookup: CDR1 GTSNPN, CDR2 SVGIG (reference sequence). Between the trimmed V and J ends, which lost 4 bases and 1 base, there was a span of 4 bases.

The CDR3 spells CASSLRQPVSSGANVLTF. Written as DNA, the CDR3 is TGTGCCAGCAGCTTAAGGCAGCCCGTTAGCTCTGGGGCCAACGTCCTGACTTTC. The chain recombines TRBV7-3 with TRBJ2-6; D is uncertain. The CDR3 contains 18 residues. The germline V gene has CDR1 SGHTA and CDR2 FQGTGA. The germline V and J ends were trimmed by 1 base and 0 bases, with 13 bases remaining between them. Complete variable domain (other parts from reference TRBV7-3 and TRBJ2-6): GAGVSQTPSNKVTEKGKYVELRCDPISGHTALYWYRQSLGQGPEFLIYFQGTGAADDSGLPNDRFFAVRPEGSVSTLKIQRTERGDSAVYLCASSLRQPVSSGANVLTFGAGSRLTVL.

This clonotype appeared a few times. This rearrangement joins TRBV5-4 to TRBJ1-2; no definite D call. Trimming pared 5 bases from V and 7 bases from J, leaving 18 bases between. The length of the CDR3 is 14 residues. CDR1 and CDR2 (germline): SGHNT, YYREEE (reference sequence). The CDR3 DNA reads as TGTGCCAGCAGTATGCCGCGGATATTTGGTGGCTACACCTTC. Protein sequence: CASSMPRIFGGYTF.

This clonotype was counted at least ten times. The CDR3 nucleotides are TGTGCCAGCAGTGCCCGGGCCTACAATGAGCAGTTCTTC. Translating gives CASSARAYNEQFF. The V gene is TRBV6-5, the J gene TRBJ2-1; D is ambiguous. Germline lookup yields CDR1 MNHEY and CDR2 SVGAGI. V was cut by 5 bases and J by 2 bases, with 7 bases left in between. The CDR3 is 13 residues long.

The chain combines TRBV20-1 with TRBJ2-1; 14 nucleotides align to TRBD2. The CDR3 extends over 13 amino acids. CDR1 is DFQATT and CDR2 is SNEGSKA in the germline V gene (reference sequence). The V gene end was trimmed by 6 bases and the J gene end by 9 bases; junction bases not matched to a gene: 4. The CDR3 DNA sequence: TGCAGTGCCGGGACTAGCGGGAGTGGTGAGCAGTTCTTC. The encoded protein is CSAGTSGSGEQFF.

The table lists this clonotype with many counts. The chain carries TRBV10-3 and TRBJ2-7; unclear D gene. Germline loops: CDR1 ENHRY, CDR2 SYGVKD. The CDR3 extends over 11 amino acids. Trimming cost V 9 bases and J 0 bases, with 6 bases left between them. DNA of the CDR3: TGTGCCATTGGGCCCTCCTACGAGCAGTACTTC. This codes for CAIGPSYEQYF.

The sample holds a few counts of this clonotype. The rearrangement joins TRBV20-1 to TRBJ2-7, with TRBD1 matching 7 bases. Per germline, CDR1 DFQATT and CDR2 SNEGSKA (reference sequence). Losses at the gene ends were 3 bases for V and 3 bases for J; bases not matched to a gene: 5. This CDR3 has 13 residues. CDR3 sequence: CSASGTADYEQYF. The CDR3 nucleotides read TGCAGTGCTAGCGGGACAGCTGACTACGAGCAGTACTTC.

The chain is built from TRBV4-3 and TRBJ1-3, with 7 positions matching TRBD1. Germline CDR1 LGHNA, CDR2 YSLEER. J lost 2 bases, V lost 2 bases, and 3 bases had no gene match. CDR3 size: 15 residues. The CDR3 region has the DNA TGCGCCAGCAGCCAACAGGGGGGACCTGGAAACACCATATATTTT. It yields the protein CASSQQGGPGNTIYF.

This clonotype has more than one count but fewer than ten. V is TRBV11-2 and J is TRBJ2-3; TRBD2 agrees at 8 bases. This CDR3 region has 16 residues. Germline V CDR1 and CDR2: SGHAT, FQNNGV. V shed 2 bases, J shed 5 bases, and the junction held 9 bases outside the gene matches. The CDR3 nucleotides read TGTGCCAGCAGCTTAACCACTAGCGGCTTTGTAGATACGCAGTATTTT. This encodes CASSLTTSGFVDTQYF.

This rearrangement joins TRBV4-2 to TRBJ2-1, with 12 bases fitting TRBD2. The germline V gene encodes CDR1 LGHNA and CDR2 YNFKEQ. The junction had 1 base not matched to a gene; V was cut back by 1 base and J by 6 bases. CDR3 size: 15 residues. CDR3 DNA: TGTGCCAGCAGCCAAGCTAGCGGGGGGGCCAATGAGCAGTTCTTC. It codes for CASSQASGGANEQFF.